This paragraph reports one TCR beta chain. As handled by the study authors: Nucleated cell counts were estimated from reference gene primer amplification. The table came from immunoSEQ multiplex PCR; TCRdb's copy has only in-frame clones and leaves some out. The D gene and trimming were derived from the DNA, and the V and J assignments and clone size from that table. The data show roughly 150,000 clones, with around 89% seen just once and 2.5% to 3.5% held by the top ten. The entry originates in a study of blood T cell repertoires in COVID-19. Per the germline V gene, CDR1 is MDHEN and CDR2 is SYDVKM. The CDR3 extends over 13 amino acids. The V end lost 6 bases, the J end lost 0 bases, and 8 bases lay between the germline ends.

The gene calls are TRBV28 and TRBJ1-2; the D gene is possibly TRBD1 (5 bases). This TCR was sampled from a man in his sixties with active or convalescent COVID-19. The specimen sequenced was peripheral blood. The CDR3 loop is CASRQGTNYGYTF. The CDR3 coding sequence is TGTGCCAGCAGGCAGGGAACTAACTATGGCTACACCTTC.